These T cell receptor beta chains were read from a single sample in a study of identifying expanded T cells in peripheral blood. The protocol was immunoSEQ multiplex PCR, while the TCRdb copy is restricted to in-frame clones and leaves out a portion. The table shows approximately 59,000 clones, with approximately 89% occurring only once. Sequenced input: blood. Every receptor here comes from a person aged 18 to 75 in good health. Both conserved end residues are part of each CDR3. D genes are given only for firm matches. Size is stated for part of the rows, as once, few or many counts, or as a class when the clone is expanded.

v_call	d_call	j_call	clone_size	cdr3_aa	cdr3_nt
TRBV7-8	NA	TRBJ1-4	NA	CASSPDPLIATNEKLFF	TGTGCCAGCAGCCCAGACCCGTTGATTGCAACTAATGAAAAACTGTTTTTT
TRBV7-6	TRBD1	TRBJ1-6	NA	CASSLEWDSNSPLHF	TGTGCCAGCAGCTTAGAATGGGACAGCAATTCACCCCTCCACTTT
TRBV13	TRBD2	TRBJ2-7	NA	CASSPSGGSYEQYF	TGTGCCAGCAGCCCCAGCGGGGGCTCCTACGAGCAGTACTTC
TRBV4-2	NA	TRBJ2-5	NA	CASSQEEIQETQYF	TGTGCCAGCAGCCAAGAGGAGATCCAAGAGACCCAGTACTTC
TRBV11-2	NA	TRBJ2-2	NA	CASSLVRGNTGELFF	TGTGCCAGCAGCTTAGTTCGGGGGAACACCGGGGAGCTGTTTTTT
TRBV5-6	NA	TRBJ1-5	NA	CASSYTGTRGSNQPQHF	TGTGCCAGCAGCTACACCGGGACAAGAGGGAGCAATCAGCCCCAGCATTTT
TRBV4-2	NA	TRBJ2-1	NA	CASTPEGVTYNEQFF	TGTGCCAGCACCCCAGAAGGGGTAACCTACAATGAGCAGTTCTTC
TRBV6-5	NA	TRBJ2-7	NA	CASRPGLLGEQYF	TGTGCCAGCAGACCGGGACTCTTGGGGGAGCAGTACTTC
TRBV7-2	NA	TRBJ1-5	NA	CASSFFNQPQHF	TGTGCCAGCAGCTTCTTTAATCAGCCCCAGCATTTT
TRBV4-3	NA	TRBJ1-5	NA	CASSQDLNSNQPQHF	TGCGCCAGCAGCCAAGATTTGAATAGCAATCAGCCCCAGCATTTT
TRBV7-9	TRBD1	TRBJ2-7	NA	CASSSGQGVRQYF	TGTGCCAGCAGCTCCGGACAGGGGGTCAGGCAGTACTTC
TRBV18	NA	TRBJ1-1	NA	CASSPLKEPGTEAFF	TGTGCCAGCTCACCACTAAAAGAGCCGGGCACTGAAGCTTTCTTT
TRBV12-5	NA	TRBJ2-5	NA	CASGQGFQETQYF	TGTGCTAGTGGTCAAGGCTTCCAAGAGACCCAGTACTTC
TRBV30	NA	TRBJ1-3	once	CACERYQKRNTIYF	TGTGCCTGTGAGAGGTACCAGAAGAGAAACACCATATATTTT